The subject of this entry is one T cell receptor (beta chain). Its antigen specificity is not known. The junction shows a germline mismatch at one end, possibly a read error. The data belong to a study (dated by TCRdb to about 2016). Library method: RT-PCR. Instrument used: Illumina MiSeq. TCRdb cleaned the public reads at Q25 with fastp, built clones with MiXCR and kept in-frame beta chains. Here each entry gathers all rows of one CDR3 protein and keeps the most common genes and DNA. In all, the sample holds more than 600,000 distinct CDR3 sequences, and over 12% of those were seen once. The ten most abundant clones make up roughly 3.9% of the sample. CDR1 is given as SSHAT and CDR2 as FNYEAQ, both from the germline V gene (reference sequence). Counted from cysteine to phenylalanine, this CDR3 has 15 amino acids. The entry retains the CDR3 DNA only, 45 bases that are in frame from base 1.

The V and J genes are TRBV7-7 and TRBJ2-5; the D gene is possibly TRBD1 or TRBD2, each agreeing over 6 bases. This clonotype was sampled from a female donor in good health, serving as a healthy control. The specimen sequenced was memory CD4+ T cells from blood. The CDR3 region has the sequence CASSSRGGRGETQYF. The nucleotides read TGTGCTAGCAGCTCTCGTGGGGGGCGGGGAGAGACCCAGTACTTC.